This TCR beta chain was obtained from a study of blood T cells in healthy people across ages. The second PCR ran about 6 to 12 cycles with a sample-barcoded 5' primer and J-beta primers. Every cDNA molecule bore a tag from a template-switch adaptor containing 12 random nucleotides. TCRdb analysed the 5' RACE reads with MiXCR anew, one entry per CDR3 protein. The data contain around 1,100,000 distinct CDR3 sequences, 35% to 40% of them seen just once; the ten biggest clones take up around 13%. No fewer than 7 million PBMCs went into each sample. V was clipped by 1 base and J by 2 bases, with 5 bases between them. Per the germline V gene, CDR1 is SQVTM and CDR2 is ANQGSEA. CDR3 length: 12 amino acids. Study-wide results and limits: It was held that the diversity estimates obtained from one million T cells were underestimates.

As concerns this clonotype: Antigen specificity is unknown.

The chain uses TRBV29-1 and TRBJ2-5, with D unclear. The origin of this receptor is a man between 18 and 35 years old in good health. Source material: blood. CDR3 amino acids: CSVEGIQETQYF. In DNA form, the CDR3 reads TGCAGCGTTGAAGGGATACAAGAGACCCAGTACTTC.